This T cell receptor (beta chain) comes out of a study of CD8+CD57+ T cells in acquired aplastic anemia listed by TCRdb under 2018. A note on the overall study: DNA extracted from sorted CD4+ and CD8+ cells had a mean of around 3.3 ug, with a range of roughly 0.17 to 30 ug. Healthy donor samples averaged around 9.8 million reads for CD4+ and roughly 11 million for CD8+ cells. Beyond this particular receptor, the publication reports: Over 25 CD8+ CDR3 sequences were found in both patients and controls but appeared to be highly expressed in patients and within the immunodominant clones of the patients. CD8+ Simpson's diversity did not differ significantly between patients and healthy controls (P=0.060).

Remarks on this clonotype: Its antigen is unknown. Qualities for individual bases were not recorded, and no much larger clone is one base off.

V is trimmed back by 6 bases and J by 5 bases, and the junction contains 9 bases that no gene match accounts for. Its CDR3 holds 14 amino acids, cysteine through phenylalanine. Of the read, only the CDR3 DNA is kept; its 42 bases are in frame from base 1. CDR1 and CDR2 are drawn from the germline V gene: SNHLY, FYNNEI. Profiling of TCR beta VDJ combinations and CDR3 sequences used genomic DNA as the template. TCR repertoire sequencing was run on an Illumina HiSeq 2000. The paper's data handling went like this. Repertoire assessment relied on Simpson's diversity index, CDR3 size and DJ length profiles, and TRBV/TRBJ rearrangement plots. The most abundant DNA sequence in the deep sequencing data was taken as the immunodominant clone. CDR3 amino acid sequences were checked for sharing between subjects and were compared against published repertoires and the VDJdb database. Starting from the raw public reads, TCRdb applied fastp trimming at Q25, assembled clones with MiXCR and retained in-frame beta chains. Rows merge per CDR3 protein into single entries with the most common DNA and genes. In this record, the V and J calls reflect TCRdb's handling and not the investigators' own analysis. The sample data list 35,000 to 40,000 distinct CDR3 sequences, and 76% of these were observed just once. The biggest ten clones account for about 20% of the sample.

In the study, sorted CD4+ and CD8+ blood T cells from patients with severe aplastic anemia and from healthy subjects underwent deep sequencing of TCR repertoires. Ficoll-Paque density gradient centrifugation was used to isolate peripheral blood mononuclear cells. CD4+ and CD8+ T cells were sorted by FACS or magnetic beads before DNA extraction. Recombination linked TRBV2 to TRBJ2-5; 7 central nucleotides agree with TRBD1. The clonotype was recovered from a human donor in good health, serving as a control. Sample: sorted CD4+, CD8+, or CD8+CD57+ T cells (not recorded which) from PBMCs. Here is the DNA: TGTGCCAGCAGAACCCGGAGCAGGGGGGAGACCCAGTACTTC. This gives the protein CASRTRSRGETQYF. The full variable domain, completed from the reference TRBV2 and TRBJ2-5 proteins outside the CDR3, reads EPEVTQTPSHQVTQMGQEVILRCVPISNHLYFYWYRQILGQKVEFLVSFYNNEISEKSEIFDDQFSVERPDGSNFTLKIRSTKLEDSAMYFCASRTRSRGETQYFGPGTRLLVL.